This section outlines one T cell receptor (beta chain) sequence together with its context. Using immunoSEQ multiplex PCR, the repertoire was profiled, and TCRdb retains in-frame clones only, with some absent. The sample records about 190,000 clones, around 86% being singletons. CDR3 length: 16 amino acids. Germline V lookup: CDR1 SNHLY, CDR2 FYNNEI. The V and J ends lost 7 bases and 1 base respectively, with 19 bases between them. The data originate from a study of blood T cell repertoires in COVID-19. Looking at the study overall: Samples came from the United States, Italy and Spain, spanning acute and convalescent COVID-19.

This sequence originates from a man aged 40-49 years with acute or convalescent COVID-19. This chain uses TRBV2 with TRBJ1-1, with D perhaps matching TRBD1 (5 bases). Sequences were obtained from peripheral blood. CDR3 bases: TGTGCCAGCACGGCCCGCATCCGGGGGGAGAACACTGAAGCTTTCTTT. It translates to CASTARIRGENTEAFF.